This T cell receptor (beta chain) was captured in a study of long-term antiretroviral therapy in people with HIV. The authors ran the immunoSEQ assay, v3.0, at survey level. The assay was immunoSEQ multiplex PCR, and TCRdb's table has in-frame clones only and misses some. Of around 21,000 clones in the sample, around 84% were seen once. The germline V and J ends were trimmed by 4 bases and 13 bases, with 14 bases remaining between them. This CDR3 region has 13 residues. CDR1 and CDR2 (germline): MNHNS, SASEGT. This clone has a handful of counts. Antigen unknown. Study results and limitations: Nothing was known about ART adherence, viral resistance or changes in therapy. Those clones which expanded before ART made up the dominant part of the repertoire at all time points. Repertoires in HIV (unlike those of controls) had narrower CDR3 length ranges. Diversity measured after ART increased yet remained under transplant donor controls.

The chain carries TRBV6-1 and TRBJ1-6; no clear D gene. This clonotype was obtained from a woman in her 30s with HIV. The sample consisted of unsorted PBMCs, taken 0.2 years after starting antiretroviral therapy. This CDR3 is CASSGPATHPLHF. CDR3 nucleotides: TGTGCCAGCAGTGGTCCAGCCACTCACCCCCTCCACTTT.